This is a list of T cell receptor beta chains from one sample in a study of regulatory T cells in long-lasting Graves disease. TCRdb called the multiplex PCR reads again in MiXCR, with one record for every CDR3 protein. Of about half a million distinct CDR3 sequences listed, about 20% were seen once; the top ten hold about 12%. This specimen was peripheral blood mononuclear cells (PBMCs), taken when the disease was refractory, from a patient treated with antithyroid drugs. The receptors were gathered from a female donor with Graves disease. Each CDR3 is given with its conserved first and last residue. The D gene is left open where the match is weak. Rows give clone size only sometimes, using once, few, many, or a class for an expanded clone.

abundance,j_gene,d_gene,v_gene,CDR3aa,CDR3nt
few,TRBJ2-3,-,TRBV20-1,CSARRGTDTQYF,TGCAGTGCTCGGCGGGGCACAGATACGCAGTATTTT
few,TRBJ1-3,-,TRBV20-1,CSARSGNTIYF,TGCAGTGCTAGATCGGGAAACACCATATATTTT
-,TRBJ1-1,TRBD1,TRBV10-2,CASSEWVGAGGTEAFF,TGCGCCAGCAGTGAGTGGGTTGGGGCAGGGGGCACTGAAGCTTTCTTT
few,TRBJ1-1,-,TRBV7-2,CASSFYYRRGSRGTEAFF,TGTGCCAGCAGCTTTTATTATCGTAGGGGATCCCGGGGCACTGAAGCTTTCTTT
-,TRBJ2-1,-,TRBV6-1,CASGRASHSYNEQFF,TGTGCCAGCGGTCGGGCGTCACACTCCTACAATGAGCAGTTCTTC
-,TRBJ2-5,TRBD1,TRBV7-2,CASSLVGTGGETQYF,TGTGCCAGCAGCTTAGTGGGGACAGGGGGAGAGACCCAGTACTTC
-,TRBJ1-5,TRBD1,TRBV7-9,CASSRPRDRVVQPQHF,TGTGCCAGCAGCCGGCCCCGGGACAGGGTGGTTCAGCCCCAGCATTTT
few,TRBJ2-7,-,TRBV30,CAWRGPYEQYF,TGTGCCTGGAGAGGGCCGTACGAGCAGTACTTC
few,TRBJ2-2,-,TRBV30,CAWSVYGLNTGELFF,TGTGCCTGGAGTGTATACGGACTGAACACCGGGGAGCTGTTTTTT
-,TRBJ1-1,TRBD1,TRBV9,CASSPETGQTEAFF,TGTGCCAGCAGCCCCGAGACAGGGCAAACTGAAGCTTTCTTT
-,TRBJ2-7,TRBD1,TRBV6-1,CASTTGTGTHEQYF,TGTGCCAGCACCACCGGGACAGGGACCCACGAGCAGTACTTC
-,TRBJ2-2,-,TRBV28,CASRPEGRRTGELFF,TGTGCCAGCAGACCCGAAGGGCGGAGGACCGGGGAGCTGTTTTTT
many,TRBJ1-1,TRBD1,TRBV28,CASSSATGGTEAFF,TGTGCCAGCAGTTCAGCGACAGGGGGCACTGAAGCTTTCTTT
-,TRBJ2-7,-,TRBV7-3,CASSLHAREFGEQYF,TGTGCCAGCAGCTTGCATGCAAGGGAATTTGGCGAGCAGTACTTC
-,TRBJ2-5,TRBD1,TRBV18,CASSPTTGEETQYF,TGTGCCAGCTCACCTACGACAGGGGAAGAGACCCAGTACTTC
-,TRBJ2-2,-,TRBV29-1,CSVEGPGNTGELFF,TGCAGCGTTGAAGGCCCGGGGAACACCGGGGAGCTGTTTTTT
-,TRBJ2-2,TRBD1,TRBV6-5,CASSYSLDRGAGELFF,TGTGCCAGCAGTTACTCCCTGGACAGGGGCGCCGGGGAGCTGTTTTTT
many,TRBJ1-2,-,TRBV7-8,CASSPEYRKGSYGYTF,TGTGCCAGCAGCCCTGAATACAGGAAGGGAAGCTATGGCTACACCTTC
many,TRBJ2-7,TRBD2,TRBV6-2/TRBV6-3,CASSFRLAGFYEQYF,TGTGCCAGCAGTTTTCGACTAGCGGGATTTTACGAGCAGTACTTC
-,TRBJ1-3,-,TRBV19,CASSGPGTPSGNTIYF,TGTGCCAGTAGCGGCCCCGGGACACCCTCTGGAAACACCATATATTTT
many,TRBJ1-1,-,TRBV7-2,CASSLRGGQGGTEAFF,TGTGCCAGCAGCTTACGGGGGGGGCAAGGGGGCACTGAAGCTTTCTTT
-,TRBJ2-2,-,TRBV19,CASRPPGLNTGELFF,TGTGCCAGTAGGCCACCGGGCCTTAACACCGGGGAGCTGTTTTTT
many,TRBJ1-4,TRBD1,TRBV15,CATSRLNFGTGTMVEEKLFF,TGTGCCACCAGCAGACTCAATTTTGGGACAGGGACGATGGTAGAGGAAAAACTGTTTTTT
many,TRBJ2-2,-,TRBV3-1,CASSPRVGGELFF,TGTGCCAGCAGCCCCCGTGTAGGCGGGGAGCTGTTTTTT
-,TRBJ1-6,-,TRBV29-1,CSFRDSRNSPLHF,TGCAGCTTCCGGGACTCTAGAAATTCACCCCTCCACTTT
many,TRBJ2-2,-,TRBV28,CASSVRYPFRTRGTGELFF,TGTGCCAGCAGTGTTCGCTACCCCTTTCGCACCCGGGGCACCGGGGAGCTGTTTTTT
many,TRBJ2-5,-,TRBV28,CASRREAWGETQYF,TGTGCCAGCAGGAGGGAGGCCTGGGGAGAGACCCAGTACTTC
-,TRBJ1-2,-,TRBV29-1,CSVGEYGYTF,TGCAGCGTTGGGGAGTATGGCTACACCTTC
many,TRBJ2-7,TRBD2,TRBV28,CASTPAGAESYEQYF,TGTGCCAGCACCCCAGCGGGAGCGGAATCCTACGAGCAGTACTTC
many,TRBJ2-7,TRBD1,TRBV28,CASNDRGSEQYF,TGTGCCAGCAACGACAGGGGAAGCGAGCAGTACTTC
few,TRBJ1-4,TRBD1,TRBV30,CAWSPGTVNEKLFF,TGTGCCTGGAGCCCCGGGACAGTTAATGAAAAACTGTTTTTT
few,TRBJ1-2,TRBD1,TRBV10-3,CAISDRGQAGIFF,TGTGCCATCAGTGACCGCGGACAGGCGGGGATATTCTTC
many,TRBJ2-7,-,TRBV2,CASTGYGGYEQYF,TGTGCCAGCACCGGGTATGGGGGCTACGAGCAGTACTTC
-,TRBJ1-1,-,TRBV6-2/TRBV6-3,CASSYSEKENTEAFF,TGTGCCAGCAGTTACTCGGAGAAGGAGAACACTGAAGCTTTCTTT
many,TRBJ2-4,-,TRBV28,CATRGSPKNIQYF,TGTGCCACCCGGGGTTCGCCCAAAAACATTCAGTACTTC
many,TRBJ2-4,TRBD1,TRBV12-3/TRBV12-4,CASSLVQGVQNIQYF,TGTGCCAGCAGTTTAGTACAGGGGGTGCAAAACATTCAGTACTTC
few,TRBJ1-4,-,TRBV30,CAWMVGTANEKLFF,TGTGCCTGGATGGTGGGGACGGCTAATGAAAAACTGTTTTTT
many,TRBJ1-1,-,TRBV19,CASSIAGYTEAFF,TGTGCCAGTAGTATAGCCGGCTACACTGAAGCTTTCTTT
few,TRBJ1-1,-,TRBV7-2,CASSLARFGVNTEAFF,TGTGCCAGCAGCTTAGCCCGGTTCGGGGTTAACACTGAAGCTTTCTTT
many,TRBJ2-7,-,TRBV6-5,CASSFRRTGGSYEQYF,TGTGCCAGCAGTTTTAGGAGGACCGGCGGATCCTACGAGCAGTACTTC
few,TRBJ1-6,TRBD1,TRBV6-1,CASSPQGSGNNSPLHF,TGTGCCAGCAGTCCACAGGGGTCGGGCAATAATTCACCCCTCCACTTT
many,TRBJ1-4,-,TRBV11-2,CASSIGSATNEKLFF,TGTGCCAGCAGCATCGGGTCTGCAACTAATGAAAAACTGTTTTTT
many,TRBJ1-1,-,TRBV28,CASSLSYRDLTNTEAFF,TGTGCCAGCAGTTTATCGTATCGAGACCTTACGAACACTGAAGCTTTCTTT
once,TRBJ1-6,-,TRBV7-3,CASSAGSHFNSPLHF,TGTGCCAGCAGCGCGGGGTCACACTTTAATTCACCCCTCCACTTT
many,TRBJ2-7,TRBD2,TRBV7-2,CASSPGGLAAYEQYF,TGTGCCAGCAGCCCTGGGGGACTAGCGGCCTACGAGCAGTACTTC
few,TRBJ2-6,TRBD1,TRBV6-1,CASSGGQDYPGANVLTF,TGTGCCAGCAGTGGGGGACAGGATTATCCTGGGGCCAACGTCCTGACTTTC